Listed here are 3 T cell receptor beta chains from one sample, sequenced in a study of spatial heterogeneity in lung cancer. As for time point: sample taken at primary tumor resection. In each case, whole RNA from tumor, nontumor lung or frozen PBMC was sequenced unsorted. TCRdb called the 5' RACE reads again in MiXCR, with one record for every CDR3 protein. Found here are 60,000 to 65,000 distinct CDR3 sequences, 7.5% to 8.5% of them singletons; the top ten hold more than 12%. Sequencing used PBMCs, obtained at surgery. These receptor sequences come from a female donor with early-stage non-small cell lung cancer.

This clonotype has at least ten counts. The chain combines TRBV12-3 or TRBV12-4 with TRBJ1-1, with 11 bases that match TRBD1. This CDR3 contains 17 residues. The junction had 7 bases not matched to a gene; V was cut back by 3 bases and J by 1 base. As DNA, the CDR3 is TGTGCCAGCAGTTTCTGGGGACAGGGGGGGGCGAACACTGAAGCTTTCTTT. Amino acid sequence: CASSFWGQGGANTEAFF.

This chain links TRBV20-1 with TRBJ2-2; the D gene is possibly TRBD1 (6 bases). Germline CDR1 reads DFQATT; CDR2 reads SNEGSKA (reference sequence). The CDR3 has 15 residues. V gave up 6 bases and J gave up 6 bases, with 20 bases separating them. The CDR3 DNA reads TGCAGTGCACCCCCGGCAGGGGCCAGATCCGGGGAGCTGTTTTTT. It translates to CSAPPAGARSGELFF.

This clonotype was observed a few times. The chain recombines TRBV28 with TRBJ2-7; weak D call: TRBD1 (5 bases). The germline V gene encodes CDR1 MDHEN and CDR2 SYDVKM. The V end lost 4 bases, the J end lost 1 base, and 17 bases lay between the germline ends. The CDR3 has 16 amino acids. CDR3: CASSYTGGGRSYEQYF. The CDR3 DNA is TGTGCCAGCAGTTATACAGGCGGCGGCAGGTCCTACGAGCAGTACTTC.